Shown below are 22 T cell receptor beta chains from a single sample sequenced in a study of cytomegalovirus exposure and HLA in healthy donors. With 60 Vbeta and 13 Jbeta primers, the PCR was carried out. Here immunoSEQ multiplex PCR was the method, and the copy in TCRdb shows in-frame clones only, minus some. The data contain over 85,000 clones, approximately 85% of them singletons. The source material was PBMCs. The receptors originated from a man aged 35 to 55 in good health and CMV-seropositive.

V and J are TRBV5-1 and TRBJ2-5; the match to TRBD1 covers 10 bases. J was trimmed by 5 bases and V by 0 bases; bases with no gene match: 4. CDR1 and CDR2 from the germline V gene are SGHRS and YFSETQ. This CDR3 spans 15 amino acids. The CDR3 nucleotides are TGCGCCAGCAGCTTGGATGGACAGGGGGTTGAGACCCAGTACTTC. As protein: CASSLDGQGVETQYF. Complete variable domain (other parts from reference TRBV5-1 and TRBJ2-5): KAGVTQTPRYLIKTRGQQVTLSCSPISGHRSVSWYQQTPGQGLQFLFEYFSETQRNKGNFPGRFSGRQFSNSRSEMNVSTLELGDSALYLCASSLDGQGVETQYFGPGTRLLVL.

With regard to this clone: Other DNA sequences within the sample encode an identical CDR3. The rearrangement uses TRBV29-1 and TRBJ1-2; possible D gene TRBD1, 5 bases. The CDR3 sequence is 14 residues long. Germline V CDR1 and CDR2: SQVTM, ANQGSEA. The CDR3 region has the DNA TGCAGTGGGGCGGATCAGGGAGGGAACTATGGCTACACCTTC. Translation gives CSGADQGGNYGYTF.

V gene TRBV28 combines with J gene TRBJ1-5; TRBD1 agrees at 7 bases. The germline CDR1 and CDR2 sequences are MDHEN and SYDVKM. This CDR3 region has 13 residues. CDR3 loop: CVSGGYSNQPQHF. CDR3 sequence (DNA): TGTGTCTCAGGGGGATATAGCAATCAGCCCCAGCATTTT.

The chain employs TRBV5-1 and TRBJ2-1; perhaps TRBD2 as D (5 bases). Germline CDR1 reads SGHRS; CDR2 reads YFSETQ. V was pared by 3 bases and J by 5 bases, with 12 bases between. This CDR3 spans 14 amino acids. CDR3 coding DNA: TGCGCCAGCAGCTCGCTCGGGGTCAACAATGAGCAGTTCTTC. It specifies CASSSLGVNNEQFF.

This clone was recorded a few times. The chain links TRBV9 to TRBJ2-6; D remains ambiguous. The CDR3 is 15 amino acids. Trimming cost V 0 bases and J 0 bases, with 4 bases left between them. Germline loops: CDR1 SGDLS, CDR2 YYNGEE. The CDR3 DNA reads TGTGCCAGCAGCGTAGATCTCTCTGGGGCCAACGTCCTGACTTTC. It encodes CASSVDLSGANVLTF.

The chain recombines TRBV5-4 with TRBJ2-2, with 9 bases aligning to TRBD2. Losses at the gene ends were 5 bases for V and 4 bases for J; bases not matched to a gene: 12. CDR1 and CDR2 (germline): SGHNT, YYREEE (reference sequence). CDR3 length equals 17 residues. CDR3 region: CASRLRGTLAGTGELFF. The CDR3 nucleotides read TGTGCCAGCAGGCTTCGGGGGACACTAGCGGGCACCGGGGAGCTGTTTTTT.

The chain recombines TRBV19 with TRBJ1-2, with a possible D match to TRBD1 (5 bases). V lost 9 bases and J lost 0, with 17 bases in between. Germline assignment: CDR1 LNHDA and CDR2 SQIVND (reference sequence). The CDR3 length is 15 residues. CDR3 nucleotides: TGTGCCAGCACCGGGGGAGATCTGGCTAACTATGGCTACACCTTC. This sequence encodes CASTGGDLANYGYTF.

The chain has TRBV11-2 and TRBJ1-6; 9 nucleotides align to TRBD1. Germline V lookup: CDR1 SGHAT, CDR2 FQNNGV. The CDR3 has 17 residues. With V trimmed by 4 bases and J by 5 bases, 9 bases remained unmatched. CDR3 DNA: TGTGCCAGCAGCTCCTTGACAGGGGGGTTGAATAATTCACCCCTCCACTTT. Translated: CASSSLTGGLNNSPLHF.

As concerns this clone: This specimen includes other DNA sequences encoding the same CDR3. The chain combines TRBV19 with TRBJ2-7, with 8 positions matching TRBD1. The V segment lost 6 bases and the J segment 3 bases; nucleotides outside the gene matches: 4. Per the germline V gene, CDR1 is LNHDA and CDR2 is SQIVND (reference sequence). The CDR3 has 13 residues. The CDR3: CASSVGQGYEQYF. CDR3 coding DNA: TGTGCCAGTAGCGTAGGACAGGGCTACGAGCAGTACTTC.

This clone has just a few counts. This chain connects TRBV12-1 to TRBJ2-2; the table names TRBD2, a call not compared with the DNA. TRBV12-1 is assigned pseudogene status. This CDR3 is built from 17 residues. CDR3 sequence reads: CASSYATSGASAGELFF. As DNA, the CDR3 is TGTGCCAGCAGCTATGCGACTAGCGGGGCATCCGCCGGGGAGCTGTTTTTT.

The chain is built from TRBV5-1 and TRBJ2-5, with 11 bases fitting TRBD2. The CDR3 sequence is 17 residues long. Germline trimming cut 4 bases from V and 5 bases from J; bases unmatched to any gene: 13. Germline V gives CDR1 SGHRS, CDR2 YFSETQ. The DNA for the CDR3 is TGCGCCAGCAGCGGTGGACTAGCGGGCTTAGGGGAGGAGACCCAGTACTTC. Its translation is CASSGGLAGLGEETQYF.

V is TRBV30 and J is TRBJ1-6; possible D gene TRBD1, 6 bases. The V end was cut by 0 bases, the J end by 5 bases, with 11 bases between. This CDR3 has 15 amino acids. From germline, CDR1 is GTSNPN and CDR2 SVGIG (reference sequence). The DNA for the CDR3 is TGTGCCTGGAGTGTACAGGGCATCAATAATTCACCCCTCCACTTT. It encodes CAWSVQGINNSPLHF.

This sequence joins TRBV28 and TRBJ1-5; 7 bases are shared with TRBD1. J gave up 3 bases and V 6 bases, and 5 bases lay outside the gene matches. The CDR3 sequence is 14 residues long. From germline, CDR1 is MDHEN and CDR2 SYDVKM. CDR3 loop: CASRLTGPNQPQHF. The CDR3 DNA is TGTGCCAGCAGGCTGACAGGGCCCAATCAGCCCCAGCATTTT.

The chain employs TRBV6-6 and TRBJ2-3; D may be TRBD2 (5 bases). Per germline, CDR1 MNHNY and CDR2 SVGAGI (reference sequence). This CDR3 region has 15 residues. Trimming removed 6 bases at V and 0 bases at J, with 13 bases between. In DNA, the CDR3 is TGTGCCAGCAGCCCTGGCCGGACTAGCACAGATACGCAGTATTTT. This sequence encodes CASSPGRTSTDTQYF.

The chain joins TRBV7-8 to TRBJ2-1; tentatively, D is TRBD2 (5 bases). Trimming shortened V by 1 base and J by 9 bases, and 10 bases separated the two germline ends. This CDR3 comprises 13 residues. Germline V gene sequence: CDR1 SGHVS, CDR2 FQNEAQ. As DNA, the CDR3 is TGTGCCAGCAGCTTAGACGAGGGCTCTGAGCAGTTCTTC. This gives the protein CASSLDEGSEQFF.

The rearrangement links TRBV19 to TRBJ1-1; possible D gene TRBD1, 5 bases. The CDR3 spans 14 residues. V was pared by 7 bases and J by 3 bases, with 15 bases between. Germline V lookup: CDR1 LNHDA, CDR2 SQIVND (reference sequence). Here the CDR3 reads CASTPGGGYTEAFF. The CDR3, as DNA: TGTGCCAGTACCCCCGGGGGGGGGTACACTGAAGCTTTCTTT.

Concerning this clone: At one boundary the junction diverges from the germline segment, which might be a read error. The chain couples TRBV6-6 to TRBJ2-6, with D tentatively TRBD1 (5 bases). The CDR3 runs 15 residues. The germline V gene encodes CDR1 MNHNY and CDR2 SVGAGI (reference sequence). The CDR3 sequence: CASSYLPSGANGLTF. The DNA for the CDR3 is TGTGCCAGCAGTTACTTGCCCTCTGGGGCCAACGGCCTGACTTTC.

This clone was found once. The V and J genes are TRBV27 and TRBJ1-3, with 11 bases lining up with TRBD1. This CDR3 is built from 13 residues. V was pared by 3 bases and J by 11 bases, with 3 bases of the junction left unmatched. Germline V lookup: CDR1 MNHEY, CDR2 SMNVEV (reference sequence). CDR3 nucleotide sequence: TGTGCCAGCAGTTTCGGACAGGGGGCGCCCATATATTTT. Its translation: CASSFGQGAPIYF.

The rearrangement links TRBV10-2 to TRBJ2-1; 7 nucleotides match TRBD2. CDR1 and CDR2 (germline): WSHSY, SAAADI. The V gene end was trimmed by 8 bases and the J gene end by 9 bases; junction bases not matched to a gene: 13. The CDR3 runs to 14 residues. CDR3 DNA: TGCGCCAGCCTAGCGGAACCTGCTACAGGTGAGCAGTTCTTC. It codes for CASLAEPATGEQFF.

CDR3 bases: TGTGCCAGCAGCTCGCAGGGGGCCAGCTATGGCTACACCTTC. The encoded protein is CASSSQGASYGYTF. This chain connects TRBV5-6 to TRBJ1-2; 8 bases fit TRBD1. The CDR3 has 14 amino acids. The junction had 5 bases not matched to a gene; V was cut back by 3 bases and J by 4 bases. Per germline, CDR1 SGHDT and CDR2 YYEEEE.

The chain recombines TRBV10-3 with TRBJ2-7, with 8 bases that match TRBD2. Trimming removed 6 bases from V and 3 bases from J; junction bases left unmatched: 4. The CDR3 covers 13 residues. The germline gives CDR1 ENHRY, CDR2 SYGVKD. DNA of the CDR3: TGTGCCATCAGCCCGGGACTAGGCTACGAGCAGTACTTC. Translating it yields CAISPGLGYEQYF.

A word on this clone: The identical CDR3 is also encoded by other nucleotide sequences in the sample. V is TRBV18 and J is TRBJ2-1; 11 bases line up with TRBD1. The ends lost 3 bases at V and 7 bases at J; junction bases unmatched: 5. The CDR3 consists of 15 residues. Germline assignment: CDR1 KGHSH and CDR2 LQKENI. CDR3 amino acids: CASSPLGTGGNEQFF. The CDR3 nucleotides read TGTGCCAGCTCACCTCTAGGGACAGGGGGAAATGAGCAGTTCTTC.